The 20 T cell receptor beta chains given below trace back to one sample, sequenced in a study of blood T cells in healthy people across ages. PCR was performed a second time for roughly 6 to 12 cycles using a sample-barcoded 5' primer and a J-beta primer mix. TCRdb analysed the 5' RACE reads with MiXCR anew, one entry per CDR3 protein. The repertoire holds about 930,000 distinct CDR3 sequences, with roughly 28% as singletons. These same records also appear under a second study, on T cells of mothers and their children.

The sequenced material came from blood. These receptor sequences come from a woman aged 40 to 50 in good health.

The rearrangement links TRBV30 to TRBJ1-2; 8 bases align to TRBD1. The CDR3 is 15 residues long. In germline, CDR1 is GTSNPN, CDR2 SVGIG (reference sequence). Trimming at V came to 2 bases and at J to 0 bases, leaving 5 bases not matched to a gene. The CDR3 sequence is CAWSPGTGPNYGYTF. The CDR3 DNA sequence: TGTGCCTGGAGTCCGGGGACAGGTCCTAACTATGGCTACACCTTC.

This clonotype was detected a few times. V gene TRBV5-1 combines with J gene TRBJ1-2; 8 nucleotides agree with TRBD1. Looked up from germline, CDR1 is SGHRS and CDR2 is YFSETQ. V shed 1 base, J shed 8 bases, and the junction held 4 bases outside the gene matches. The CDR3 consists of 13 residues. CDR3 in amino acids: CASSLQGAEGYTF. The CDR3 coding sequence is TGCGCCAGCAGCTTGCAGGGGGCCGAGGGCTACACCTTC.

This clonotype turned up a few times. V and J are TRBV30 and TRBJ2-5; D not certain. Trimming cost V 1 base and J 11 bases, with 17 bases left between them. The CDR3 runs to 13 residues. Germline CDR1 GTSNPN, CDR2 SVGIG (reference sequence). The CDR3 nucleotides are TGTGCCTGGAGTGAACCTCCTCGAAATGAGCAGTACTTC. This encodes CAWSEPPRNEQYF.

This clonotype was found many times. Here the CDR3 reads CASSLKGPSLLGSSTDTQYF. The CDR3 bases are TGCGCCAGCAGCTTGAAAGGACCGTCTTTGCTGGGCTCTAGCACAGATACGCAGTATTTT. The genes are TRBV5-1 and TRBJ2-3; D gene ambiguous. V was clipped by 1 base and J by 0 bases, with 24 bases between them. Germline V gene lookup returns CDR1 SGHRS and CDR2 YFSETQ. CDR3 length: 20 amino acids. Variable domain in full (rest from reference TRBV5-1 and TRBJ2-3): KAGVTQTPRYLIKTRGQQVTLSCSPISGHRSVSWYQQTPGQGLQFLFEYFSETQRNKGNFPGRFSGRQFSNSRSEMNVSTLELGDSALYLCASSLKGPSLLGSSTDTQYFGPGTRLTVL.

The CDR3 DNA follows: TGTGCCAGCAGTTACCGTGGGACAGGCCAAACCTACGAGCAGTACTTC. Translating it yields CASSYRGTGQTYEQYF. V usage is TRBV6-5 and J usage is TRBJ2-7; 8 nucleotides match TRBD1. Trimming cost V 2 bases and J 2 bases; bases outside gene matches: 8. The CDR3 is 16 amino acids. In germline, CDR1 is MNHEY, CDR2 SVGAGI.

A word on this clonotype: A junction boundary mismatches the germline segment, possibly from a read error. The V gene is TRBV6-5, the J gene TRBJ2-7; D is unresolved. The CDR3 consists of 13 residues. CDR1 MNHEY and CDR2 SVGAGI come from the germline V gene. The CDR3 here is CASSYSSAYEQYF. CDR3 sequence (DNA): TGTGCCAGCAGTTACTCCTCGGCCTATGAGCAGTACTTC.

This chain joins TRBV5-1 and TRBJ1-4, with D unclear. The V gene lost 0 bases and the J gene lost 4 bases, with 10 bases spanning the gap. Germline values: CDR1 SGHRS, CDR2 YFSETQ. CDR3 size: 15 residues. The CDR3 reads CASSLVVGSNEKLFF. DNA of the CDR3: TGCGCCAGCAGCTTGGTGGTCGGCAGTAATGAAAAACTGTTTTTT.

The table lists this clonotype with many counts. The chain couples TRBV5-1 to TRBJ2-7, with a weak D call TRBD2 (6 bases). There are 13 residues in the CDR3. V was clipped by 3 bases and J by 4 bases, with 11 bases between them. Germline V gene sequence: CDR1 SGHRS, CDR2 YFSETQ. The CDR3 DNA is TGCGCCAGCAGCTACGGCAGCGGGTACGAGCAGTACTTC. Translated: CASSYGSGYEQYF.

A few counts support this clonotype. The chain has TRBV11-2 and TRBJ2-3; 13 bases agree with TRBD2. Germline V gene sequence: CDR1 SGHAT, CDR2 FQNNGV. CDR3 size: 16 residues. The ends lost 4 bases at V and 7 bases at J; junction bases unmatched: 8. CDR3 DNA sequence: TGTGCCAGCAGCTCAACTAGCGGGGGGGCTTTATATACGCAGTATTTT. Translated: CASSSTSGGALYTQYF.

The chain recombines TRBV18 with TRBJ2-1; 9 bases align to TRBD1. V gave up 0 bases and J gave up 6 bases; unmatched junction bases: 9. The CDR3 sequence is 17 residues long. Germline V CDR1 and CDR2: KGHSH, LQKENI. CDR3 amino acids: CASSPPAGTGKGNEQFF. CDR3 coding DNA: TGTGCCAGCTCACCACCGGCCGGGACAGGGAAGGGCAATGAGCAGTTCTTC.

This clonotype was recorded a few times. The chain uses TRBV2 and TRBJ2-4; D is possibly TRBD1 (6 bases). The ends were cut back, 9 bases at V and 0 bases at J, with 15 bases in the middle. Germline V gives CDR1 SNHLY, CDR2 FYNNEI. The CDR3 has 15 residues. CDR3 sequence (DNA): TGTGCCAGTAAAACACAGGGAATAGCCAAAAACATTCAGTACTTC. Residues: CASKTQGIAKNIQYF.

The V and J genes are TRBV10-3 and TRBJ2-3; 8 bases align to TRBD2. This CDR3 spans 15 amino acids. V shed 5 bases and J 6 bases; nucleotides not matched to a gene: 10. Germline V lookup: CDR1 ENHRY, CDR2 SYGVKD. In nucleotides, the CDR3 is TGTGCCATCAGTCTAGCGGGCGCACCTACGGATACGCAGTATTTT. Translated, it gives CAISLAGAPTDTQYF.

Note on this clonotype: A read error may explain this, as a much larger clone is one base away. The gene calls are TRBV15 and TRBJ1-2; D not certain. Germline CDR1 reads LNHNV; CDR2 reads YYDKDF (reference sequence). CDR3 size: 13 residues. CDR3 region: CAASRDRGYGYTF. CDR3 nucleotide sequence: TGTGCCGCCAGCAGAGATCGGGGATATGGCTACACCTTC.

On this clonotype itself: A read error may produce the germline difference seen at one junction end. This chain uses TRBV12-3 or TRBV12-4 with TRBJ1-2, with a tentative D call TRBD1 (5 bases). The CDR3 covers 13 residues. Here the CDR3 reads CVSSLGGVYGYTF. CDR3 coding DNA: TGTGTCAGCAGTTTGGGGGGGGTCTATGGCTACACCTTC.

The rearrangement links TRBV5-1 to TRBJ1-4; D uncertain. V was trimmed by 0 bases and J by 3 bases, leaving 9 bases between them. This CDR3 has 15 amino acids. Germline loops: CDR1 SGHRS, CDR2 YFSETQ. The CDR3 loop is CASSLDIQPNEKLFF. The CDR3 DNA reads TGCGCCAGCAGCTTGGATATTCAACCTAATGAAAAACTGTTTTTT. Full variable domain (rest looked up from reference TRBV5-1 and TRBJ1-4): KAGVTQTPRYLIKTRGQQVTLSCSPISGHRSVSWYQQTPGQGLQFLFEYFSETQRNKGNFPGRFSGRQFSNSRSEMNVSTLELGDSALYLCASSLDIQPNEKLFFGSGTQLSVL.

There are many counts of this clonotype. The chain carries TRBV5-1 and TRBJ2-7; TRBD1 might be the D (6 bases). The V end lost 4 bases, the J end lost 3 bases, and 11 bases lay between the germline ends. The CDR3 has 13 residues. The germline V gene encodes CDR1 SGHRS and CDR2 YFSETQ. The CDR3 sequence is CASSGTSLYEQYF. The CDR3 DNA reads as TGCGCCAGCAGCGGGACAAGCCTCTACGAGCAGTACTTC.

Comment on this clonotype: A read error is possible here, since a much larger clone lies one base away. V gene TRBV13 combines with J gene TRBJ2-7; 7 bases map to TRBD1. Germline CDR1 and CDR2: PRHDT and FYEKMQ (reference sequence). The J segment lost 4 bases and the V segment lost 3 bases, leaving 18 bases of the junction unmatched. This CDR3 is built from 18 residues. The CDR3: CASSLSPSWTGRFYEQYF. The CDR3 nucleotides read TGTGCCAGCAGCTTGAGTCCTAGTTGGACAGGACGTTTTTACGAGCAGTACTTC. Variable domain in full (rest from reference TRBV13 and TRBJ2-7): AAGVIQSPRHLIKEKRETATLKCYPIPRHDTVYWYQQGPGQDPQFLISFYEKMQSDKGSIPDRFSAQQFSDYHSELNMSSLELGDSALYFCASSLSPSWTGRFYEQYFGPGTRLTVT.

The chain recombines TRBV27 with TRBJ2-1; 10 bases match TRBD1. There are 17 residues in the CDR3. Germline loops: CDR1 MNHEY, CDR2 SMNVEV (reference sequence). V was clipped by 3 bases and J by 7 bases; unmatched bases: 12. This CDR3 is CASSLDLGTGDHNEQFF. CDR3 DNA sequence: TGTGCCAGCAGTTTGGATCTCGGGACAGGGGATCATAATGAGCAGTTCTTC.

This chain joins TRBV12-3 or TRBV12-4 and TRBJ2-7; the D gene is possibly TRBD2 (5 bases). V lost 6 bases and J 3 bases, leaving 15 bases between the germline ends. The CDR3 totals 14 residues. CDR3 nucleotides: TGTGCCAGCAGCGTAGGCGAGGGCCGCTACGAGCAGTACTTC. Its protein product is CASSVGEGRYEQYF.

Many counts were recorded for this clonotype. This chain uses TRBV29-1 with TRBJ1-2; 7 bases fit TRBD1. The CDR3 sequence is 12 residues long. V lost 7 bases, J lost 9 bases, and 11 bases stayed unmatched. In germline, CDR1 is SQVTM, CDR2 ANQGSEA. The CDR3 DNA is TGCAGCGCCACGGACAGGAAAAGAAGCTACACCTTC. It translates to CSATDRKRSYTF.